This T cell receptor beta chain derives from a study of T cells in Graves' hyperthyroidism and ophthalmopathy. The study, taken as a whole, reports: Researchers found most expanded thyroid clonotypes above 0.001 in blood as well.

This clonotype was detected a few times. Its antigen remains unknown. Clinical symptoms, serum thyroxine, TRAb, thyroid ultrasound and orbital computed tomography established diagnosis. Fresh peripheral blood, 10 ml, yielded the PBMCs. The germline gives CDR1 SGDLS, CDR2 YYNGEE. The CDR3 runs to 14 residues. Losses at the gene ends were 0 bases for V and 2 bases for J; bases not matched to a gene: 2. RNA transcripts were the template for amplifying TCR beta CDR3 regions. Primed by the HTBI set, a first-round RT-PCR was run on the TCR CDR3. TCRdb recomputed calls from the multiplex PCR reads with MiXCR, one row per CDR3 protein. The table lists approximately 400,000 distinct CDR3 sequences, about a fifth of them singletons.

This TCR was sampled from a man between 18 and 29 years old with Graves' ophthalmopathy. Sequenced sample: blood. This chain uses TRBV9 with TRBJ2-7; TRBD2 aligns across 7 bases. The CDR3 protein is CASSVGGGAYEQYF. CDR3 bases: TGTGCCAGCAGCGTAGGGGGGGGGGCCTACGAGCAGTACTTC.